The T cell receptor beta chain under discussion was sequenced for a study of cytomegalovirus exposure and HLA in healthy donors. Whole-study context: Unique TCRs from HLA-typed donors, roughly 87 million of them, were held in an early data release.

Primers included in the PCR were 60 Vbeta and 13 Jbeta primers. Sequenced by immunoSEQ multiplex PCR; TCRdb stores in-frame clones only, minus some. The data show about 70,000 clones, with about 63% seen just once and over 15% held by the top ten. This CDR3 region has 13 residues. Germline lookup yields CDR1 GTSNPN and CDR2 SVGIG (reference sequence). V dropped 5 bases and J dropped 1; count of bases not matched to a gene: 5. Overall study findings and caveats: Within an earlier analysis, most TCR beta V segments proved productive either about 87% or about 30% of the time. Reportedly, cytomegalovirus status was diagnosed with high sensitivity and specificity. With later analysis, a missense DCLRE1C variant became linked to TCR beta V- and J-gene trimming.

Comment on this clone: Its antigen is currently unknown.

Specimen: PBMCs. V and J are TRBV30 and TRBJ2-7; 7 nucleotides line up with TRBD1. The sequence came from a middle-aged man in good health and CMV-seropositive. Here the CDR3 DNA reads TGTGCCTGGGACAGGGCCCCTTCCTACGAGCAGTACTTC. Its protein product is CAWDRAPSYEQYF.